This T cell receptor (beta chain) was captured by sequencing in a study of blood T cell repertoires in COVID-19. Study-wide context: Sites in the United States, Italy and Spain provided acute and convalescent COVID-19 samples. Sample material is recorded as cDNA or gDNA derived from T cells, B-cell-depleted T cells, or PBMCs.

Authors' methods: By means of reference gene primer amplification, nucleated cell counts were estimated. Generated by immunoSEQ multiplex PCR, the TCRdb table keeps only in-frame clones and is missing some. The V and J calls and the clone size are those of that table, but D and trimming were determined from the DNA. The sample yields about 290,000 clones, about 82% seen once. The CDR3 consists of 18 residues. Germline lookup yields CDR1 SGHDT and CDR2 YYEEEE. The junction had 12 bases not matched to a gene; V was cut back by 4 bases and J by 0 bases. This clone appeared a few times. The TCR was taken from a woman aged 50 to 60 with active or convalescent COVID-19. Sequencing was done on a sample of peripheral blood. The J gene is TRBJ1-5, the V gene TRBV5-6; the match to TRBD1 covers 8 bases. This chain's CDR3 is CASSRVGQGVYSNQPQHF. The DNA for the CDR3 is TGTGCCAGCAGCCGCGTCGGACAGGGCGTTTATAGCAATCAGCCCCAGCATTTT.